This is a list of T cell receptor beta chains from one sample in a study of human T cells and chemical hapten exposure. TCRdb reprocessed the RACE reads via MiXCR and lists one record per CDR3 protein. The data show 150,000 to 200,000 distinct CDR3 sequences, approximately 29% seen once. The sample was whole blood, taken in connection with sensitization to the hapten diphenylcyclopropenone (DPC). All receptors derive from a woman aged 25 to 39 with alopecia areata. Some clones in this sample may be carry-over from other donors' samples. Each CDR3 is given with its conserved first and last residue. The order of the fields is V gene, clone size, J gene, D gene, CDR3 DNA, CDR3 protein. The D gene is left open where the match is weak. The size entry is marked missing in some rows and otherwise reads once, few, many or a size class.

V: TRBV5-1; size: once; J: TRBJ2-6; D: -; DNA: TGCGCCAGCGGGCGGGGACAGAGTTACTCTGGGGCCAACGTCCTGACTTTC; CDR3: CASGRGQSYSGANVLTF
V: TRBV11-1; size: few; J: TRBJ1-1; D: TRBD1; DNA: TGTGCCAGCAGCTTGGGGACAGGGCCCGTGAACACTGAAGCTTTCTTT; CDR3: CASSLGTGPVNTEAFF
V: TRBV28; size: few; J: TRBJ1-2; D: -; DNA: TGTGCCAGCAGCTGGATTTATGGCTACACCTTC; CDR3: CASSWIYGYTF
V: TRBV29-1; size: -; J: TRBJ2-1; D: -; DNA: TGCAGCGTTGCTTCAGGGGATGAGCAGTTCTTC; CDR3: CSVASGDEQFF
V: TRBV5-1; size: few; J: TRBJ2-1; D: TRBD1; DNA: TGCGCCAGCAGCTCAAACCTACAGGGGGACAATGAGCAGTTCTTC; CDR3: CASSSNLQGDNEQFF
V: TRBV20-1; size: -; J: TRBJ1-5; D: TRBD1; DNA: TGCAGTGCTAGAGATTGGGGACAGGGATCAATGCCCCAGCATTTT; CDR3: CSARDWGQGSMPQHF
V: TRBV29-1; size: few; J: TRBJ2-5; D: -; DNA: TGCAGCGTTGAAGATCGGGCAGAGCAAGAGACCCAGTACTTC; CDR3: CSVEDRAEQETQYF
V: TRBV7-7; size: few; J: TRBJ1-5; D: -; DNA: TGTGCCCCAGCTGAGAGGTTTGAGACTAATCAGCCCCAGCATTTT; CDR3: CAPAERFETNQPQHF
V: TRBV7-9; size: -; J: TRBJ2-1; D: TRBD2; DNA: TGTGCCAGCAGGACGGGGGGGAATTCCTACAATGAGCAGTTCTTC; CDR3: CASRTGGNSYNEQFF
V: TRBV3-1; size: -; J: TRBJ1-6; D: -; DNA: TGTGCCAGCAGCCAAGGCGGGGGCGGACTGAAGGCCCTCCACTTT; CDR3: CASSQGGGGLKALHF
V: TRBV6-2/TRBV6-3; size: -; J: TRBJ1-2; D: -; DNA: TGTGCCAGCAGCCAGAGCGGACAGTATGGCTACACCTTC; CDR3: CASSQSGQYGYTF
V: TRBV4-2; size: -; J: TRBJ2-7; D: TRBD2; DNA: TGTGCCAGCAGCCAAGATCTAGCGGGCCTCTACGAGCAGTACTTC; CDR3: CASSQDLAGLYEQYF
V: TRBV25-1; size: few; J: TRBJ2-2; D: TRBD1; DNA: TGTGCCAGCATCGCAGGGGGAAACACCGGGGAGCTGTTTTTT; CDR3: CASIAGGNTGELFF
V: TRBV28; size: once; J: TRBJ1-6; D: -; DNA: TGTGCCAGCAGTAAAGGACGGAATTATAATTCACCCCTCCACTTT; CDR3: CASSKGRNYNSPLHF
V: TRBV20-1; size: few; J: TRBJ1-2; D: -; DNA: TGCAGTGCTAGAGATCTAGAGGGGTCGCGCGGCTACACCTTC; CDR3: CSARDLEGSRGYTF
V: TRBV7-6; size: -; J: TRBJ2-2; D: TRBD1; DNA: TGTGCCAGCAGCTTAACTGGACAGGGGAGCACCGGGGAGCTGTTTTTT; CDR3: CASSLTGQGSTGELFF
V: TRBV20-1; size: -; J: TRBJ2-7; D: TRBD1; DNA: TGCAGTGCCCCTCAGGGGGTCTCCTACGAGCAGTACTTC; CDR3: CSAPQGVSYEQYF
V: TRBV12-3/TRBV12-4; size: few; J: TRBJ2-3; D: -; DNA: TGTGCCAGCAGTTTTCATTCGAGTGCTAGCACAGATACGCAGTATTTT; CDR3: CASSFHSSASTDTQYF
V: TRBV7-9; size: few; J: TRBJ2-1; D: TRBD2; DNA: TGTGCCAGCAGCTCTGTAGCGGGCTACAGCTCCTACAATGAGCAGTTCTTC; CDR3: CASSSVAGYSSYNEQFF